The 26 T cell receptor beta chains in this list originate from one sample, sequenced in a study of T-cell memory formation after mild COVID-19. TCRdb re-called the 5' RACE reads with MiXCR, one entry per CDR3 protein. The sample has around 300,000 distinct CDR3 sequences, 13% to 15% seen once. Source material: PBMCs or a T cell subset sorted from them (not recorded which). These receptors came from a man younger than 35 who had mild COVID-19 (a few samples of this study predate the infection). Cell type and time point are not known.

This clonotype turned up a few times. The rearrangement uses TRBV15 and TRBJ2-5; 9 positions match TRBD1. The ends lost 1 base at V and 5 bases at J; junction bases unmatched: 11. This CDR3 spans 17 amino acids. Germline CDR1 and CDR2: LNHNV and YYDKDF (reference sequence). The CDR3, as DNA: TGTGCCACCAGCAGAGCCTTGGACAGGGGATGGCGGGAGACCCAGTACTTC. It codes for CATSRALDRGWRETQYF.

Only a few counts were recorded for this clonotype. V gene TRBV20-1 combines with J gene TRBJ2-3; 8 bases fit TRBD2. The CDR3 spans 14 residues. Losses at the gene ends were 0 bases for V and 5 bases for J; bases not matched to a gene: 4. Germline assignment: CDR1 DFQATT and CDR2 SNEGSKA (reference sequence). In DNA, the CDR3 is TGCAGTGCTAGAGACGGACTAGCTATAGATACGCAGTATTTT. Translating it yields CSARDGLAIDTQYF.

This clonotype was counted between two and nine times. The genes are TRBV13 and TRBJ1-2; D perhaps matches TRBD1 (6 bases). The CDR3 contains 15 residues. Germline V gene sequence: CDR1 PRHDT, CDR2 FYEKMQ (reference sequence). Trimming cost V 5 bases and J 5 bases, with 18 bases left between them. CDR3 amino acids: CASSPRMDSAYGYTF. Written as DNA, the CDR3 is TGTGCCAGCAGCCCCCGAATGGACAGCGCTTATGGCTACACCTTC.

Only a few counts were recorded for this clonotype. The rearrangement links TRBV7-6 to TRBJ2-2; D unresolved. The CDR3 length is 14 residues. Germline V CDR1 and CDR2: SGHVS, FNYEAQ. V was clipped by 5 bases and J by 8 bases, with 15 bases between them. Written as DNA, the CDR3 is TGTGCCAGCAGCCCTAGGACCGGACCGGGGGAGCTGTTTTTT. This sequence encodes CASSPRTGPGELFF.

This clonotype was counted ten times or more. The rearrangement uses TRBV5-1 and TRBJ2-1, with 7 positions matching TRBD1. The V and J ends lost 5 bases and 8 bases, in that order; junction bases with no gene match: 10. The CDR3 loop spans 14 amino acids. The germline CDR1 and CDR2 sequences are SGHRS and YFSETQ. CDR3 in amino acids: CASRLGTVGDEQFF. CDR3 bases: TGCGCCAGCAGATTAGGGACAGTGGGCGATGAGCAGTTCTTC.

CDR3 residues: CASSVTSSHEQFF. As DNA, the CDR3 is TGTGCCAGCAGCGTGACTAGTTCTCATGAGCAGTTCTTC. The V and J genes are TRBV12-3 or TRBV12-4 and TRBJ2-1, with a possible D match to TRBD2 (6 bases). The CDR3 has 13 amino acids. The germline V and J ends were trimmed by 6 bases and 8 bases, with 14 bases remaining between them.

The CDR3 region has the DNA TGCGCCAGCAGCCGGGGGACCTACGAGCAGTACGTC. Amino acids: CASSRGTYEQYV. V and J are TRBV5-1 and TRBJ2-7; D perhaps matches TRBD2 (6 bases). Germline values: CDR1 SGHRS, CDR2 YFSETQ. The CDR3 contains 12 residues. Trimming removed 4 bases at V and 2 bases at J, with 7 bases between.

The CDR3 DNA follows: TGTGCCAGCTGCCCAACGGGGATGGAGACCCAGTACTTC. Its protein product is CASCPTGMETQYF. The V call is TRBV28, the J call TRBJ2-5, with a tentative D call TRBD2 (5 bases). The CDR3 length is 13 residues. V lost 8 bases to trimming and J lost 5 bases, with 15 bases between them. Germline loops: CDR1 MDHEN, CDR2 SYDVKM.

This clonotype was observed a handful of times. V is TRBV6-5 and J is TRBJ1-3; D unresolved. CDR3 length: 14 amino acids. Germline V CDR1 and CDR2: MNHEY, SVGAGI. With 5 bases removed from V and 5 bases from J, the gap between germline ends came to 13 bases. The CDR3 sequence is CASSPLFGRNTIYF. The DNA for the CDR3 is TGTGCCAGCAGTCCCCTCTTTGGGCGAAACACCATATATTTT.

This clonotype was observed a handful of times. J is TRBJ1-1 and V is TRBV27, with D unresolved. Germline loops: CDR1 MNHEY, CDR2 SMNVEV (reference sequence). With 5 bases removed from V and 5 bases from J, the gap between germline ends came to 15 bases. The CDR3 is 14 residues long. The CDR3 bases are TGTGCCAGCAGTGCTAGAGGACGGGGAACTGAAGCTTTCTTT. Translated, it gives CASSARGRGTEAFF.

The chain recombines TRBV28 with TRBJ2-3; 7 nucleotides match TRBD1. The CDR3 is 17 residues long. V was pared by 5 bases and J by 2 bases, with 13 bases of the junction left unmatched. Germline V CDR1 and CDR2: MDHEN, SYDVKM. DNA of the CDR3: TGTGCCAGCAGTCCTCCGACAGGGTTCGCGTACACAGATACGCAGTATTTT. Translating it yields CASSPPTGFAYTDTQYF.

This clonotype occurred many times. The chain links TRBV18 to TRBJ2-3; 9 bases are shared with TRBD1. V lost 6 bases to trimming and J lost 5 bases; unmatched junction nucleotides: 3. The CDR3 loop spans 13 amino acids. CDR1 is KGHSH and CDR2 is LQKENI in the germline V gene. The CDR3: CASSGQGRDTQYF. CDR3 bases: TGTGCCAGCTCCGGACAGGGGAGAGATACGCAGTATTTT. The full variable domain, with the rest looked up from reference TRBV18 and TRBJ2-3, is NAGVMQNPRHLVRRRGQEARLRCSPMKGHSHVYWYRQLPEEGLKFMVYLQKENIIDESGMPKERFSAEFPKEGPSILRIQQVVRGDSAAYFCASSGQGRDTQYFGPGTRLTVL.

V and J are TRBV6-2 or TRBV6-3 and TRBJ2-5; 12 bases align to TRBD2. The CDR3 extends over 17 amino acids. Losses at the gene ends were 7 bases for V and 4 bases for J; bases not matched to a gene: 13. CDR1 is MNHEY and CDR2 is SVGEGT in the germline V gene. CDR3 amino acids: CASTRLAGVAGPETQYF. The CDR3 DNA is TGTGCCAGCACCCGACTAGCGGGGGTCGCGGGTCCAGAGACCCAGTACTTC.

This clonotype was seen only once. This chain uses TRBV2 with TRBJ2-5; D tentatively reads TRBD1 or TRBD2 (5 bases each). Trimming stripped 3 bases from V and 1 base from J, with 12 bases between. From germline, CDR1 is SNHLY and CDR2 FYNNEI. The CDR3 covers 15 residues. The CDR3 nucleotides are TGTGCCAGCAGTGAGTTGTCCGGGGCCCAAGAGACCCAGTACTTC. This encodes CASSELSGAQETQYF.

This clonotype was seen repeatedly, ten times or more. This chain connects TRBV7-9 to TRBJ2-1; tentative D call: TRBD2 (6 bases). The V gene's germline CDR1 is SEHNR and CDR2 FQNEAQ (reference sequence). The length of the CDR3 is 13 residues. The germline V and J ends were trimmed by 0 bases and 7 bases, with 7 bases remaining between them. CDR3 sequence: CASSLAGGNEQFF. As DNA, the CDR3 is TGTGCCAGCAGCTTAGCGGGGGGAAATGAGCAGTTCTTC. Together with reference TRBV7-9 and TRBJ2-1, the CDR3 gives the full variable domain: DTGVSQNPRHKITKRGQNVTFRCDPISEHNRLYWYRQTLGQGPEFLTYFQNEAQLEKSRLLSDRFSAERPKGSFSTLEIQRTEQGDSAMYLCASSLAGGNEQFFGPGTRLTVL.

This clonotype was counted ten times or more. The chain joins TRBV15 to TRBJ2-3, with D unresolved. Between the trimmed V and J ends, which lost 5 bases and 2 bases, there was a span of 11 bases. Germline loops: CDR1 LNHNV, CDR2 YYDKDF (reference sequence). The CDR3 totals 14 residues. The CDR3 is CATSRRSFTDTQYF. Here the CDR3 DNA reads TGTGCCACCAGCCGAAGGTCCTTCACAGATACGCAGTATTTT.

The sample holds a few counts of this clonotype. The chain carries TRBV20-1 and TRBJ2-5; weak D call: TRBD2 (5 bases). Germline V gene lookup returns CDR1 DFQATT and CDR2 SNEGSKA (reference sequence). With 3 bases removed from V and 2 bases from J, the gap between germline ends came to 7 bases. The CDR3 length is 12 residues. In nucleotides, the CDR3 is TGCAGTGCTAGGACTACTCAAGAGACCCAGTACTTC. It is translated as CSARTTQETQYF.

The chain recombines TRBV20-1 with TRBJ2-1; 11 nucleotides match TRBD2. Germline CDR1 and CDR2: DFQATT and SNEGSKA (reference sequence). Trimming at V came to 6 bases and at J to 8 bases, leaving 18 bases not matched to a gene. CDR3 length: 17 amino acids. The CDR3 sequence is CSAEIRASGGPVDEQFF. For the CDR3, the DNA is TGCAGTGCCGAAATTAGGGCTAGCGGGGGGCCTGTTGATGAGCAGTTCTTC.

This sequence joins TRBV12-5 and TRBJ2-3, with D possibly matching TRBD1 (5 bases). Germline V gene data show CDR1 as LGHNT and CDR2 as FRNRAP. The CDR3 covers 16 residues. The ends were cut back, 1 base at V and 1 base at J, with 12 bases in the middle. The CDR3 sequence is CASGLEAGQGTDTQYF. CDR3 bases: TGTGCTAGTGGTTTGGAAGCAGGACAAGGCACAGATACGCAGTATTTT.

This rearrangement joins TRBV5-5 to TRBJ1-4; no firm D call. CDR3 length: 11 residues. Per germline, CDR1 SGHKS and CDR2 YYEKEE (reference sequence). V was clipped by 4 bases and J by 6 bases, with 4 bases between them. The CDR3 region is CASSLDEKLFF. The DNA for the CDR3 is TGTGCCAGCAGCCTAGATGAAAAACTGTTTTTT.

This chain joins TRBV9 and TRBJ1-6; D unclear. Looked up from germline, CDR1 is SGDLS and CDR2 is YYNGEE. Trimming took off 0 bases at V and 10 bases at J, with 14 bases between the two ends. This CDR3 comprises 15 residues. CDR3 bases: TGTGCCAGCAGCGTAGAGGGTAGGGCCTGGTCACCCCTCCACTTT. Its translation: CASSVEGRAWSPLHF.

This clonotype came up a few times. The chain carries TRBV5-1 and TRBJ1-2; D is ambiguous. V lost 4 bases to trimming and J lost 4 bases, with 11 bases between them. This CDR3 is 13 amino acids long. Per germline, CDR1 SGHRS and CDR2 YFSETQ. CDR3: CASSPSGSYGYTF. DNA for the CDR3: TGCGCCAGCAGCCCCAGCGGCTCCTATGGCTACACCTTC.

The chain is built from TRBV29-1 and TRBJ2-1; D is unresolved. The CDR3 runs to 10 residues. Between the trimmed V and J ends, which lost 5 bases and 8 bases, there was a span of 7 bases. Germline V lookup: CDR1 SQVTM, CDR2 ANQGSEA. DNA for the CDR3: TGCAGCGTTTTGGGATATGAGCAGTTCTTC. Residues: CSVLGYEQFF.

The sample holds a few counts of this clonotype. The chain carries TRBV7-2 and TRBJ1-3, with no clear D. Per germline, CDR1 SGHTA and CDR2 FQGNSA. CDR3 length equals 15 residues. V lost 1 base and J 7 bases, leaving 14 bases between the germline ends. The CDR3 nucleotides read TGTGCCAGCAGCTTAGTGAGGGCGAGCGAGAACACCATATATTTT. Its translation: CASSLVRASENTIYF.

This clonotype was counted only a few times. The chain employs TRBV7-7 and TRBJ2-5; 9 positions match TRBD2. J lost 2 bases, V lost 5 bases, and 9 bases had no gene match. The length of the CDR3 is 16 residues. Germline V gene data show CDR1 as SSHAT and CDR2 as FNYEAQ (reference sequence). In DNA, the CDR3 is TGTGCCAGCAGCCTAATACTTAGCGGGGGACAAGAGACCCAGTACTTC. This translates into CASSLILSGGQETQYF.

The gene calls are TRBV7-6 and TRBJ1-1; D possibly corresponds to TRBD1 (5 bases). CDR1 SGHVS and CDR2 FNYEAQ come from the germline V gene. This CDR3 spans 14 amino acids. Trimming removed 3 bases from V and 0 bases from J, with 8 bases in between. In nucleotides, the CDR3 is TGTGCCAGCAGCTTCCGGGGCCTGAACACTGAAGCTTTCTTT. Amino acid sequence: CASSFRGLNTEAFF. The complete variable domain, with remaining parts taken from reference TRBV7-6 and TRBJ1-1, reads GAGVSQSPRYKVTKRGQDVALRCDPISGHVSLYWYRQALGQGPEFLTYFNYEAQQDKSGLPNDRFSAERPEGSISTLTIQRTEQRDSAMYRCASSFRGLNTEAFFGQGTRLTVV.